This T cell receptor beta chain derives from a study of CD8+ T cells in alopecia areata. Study-wide points: Having one nonresponder leaves uncertain how baseline CD8+ expansion relates to response. Elevated clonality characterized lesional scalp relative to normal scalp, particularly in alopecia totalis/universalis.

With respect to this clone: As yet, its antigen is unknown.

Treatment given: oral pan-JAK inhibitor, 5-10 mg twice daily. Extracted from the samples, RNA was reverse transcribed into cDNA to serve as the sequencing template. Some clones are missing from TCRdb's copy, which holds only in-frame ones; the method was immunoSEQ multiplex PCR. The sample lists 200,000 to 250,000 clones; 55% to 70% were seen once. Unmatched junction bases numbered 4, after V lost 2 bases and J lost 3 bases. The CDR3 spans 15 residues. Germline V gene sequence: CDR1 ENHRY, CDR2 SYGVKD. The rearrangement uses TRBV10-3 and TRBJ2-7, with 10 bases aligning to TRBD1. The receptor's source is a human donor with alopecia areata. The sequencing used CD4+ T cells sorted from blood, collected at week 4, from a patient treated with tofacitinib. CDR3 nucleotide sequence: TGTGCCATCAGTGAGGGACAGGGGGGCATCTACGAGCAGTACTTC. It specifies CAISEGQGGIYEQYF.